The source of this T cell receptor beta chain is a study of STAT5B mutations in CD4+ large granular lymphocyte leukemia (dated by TCRdb to between 2021 and 2022). With respect to the entire study: Among healthy controls, the CDR3 'QG' motif was associated with a particular HLA allele. The TCRbeta repertoires of CD4+ T-cell large granular lymphocyte leukemia patients were compared with the TCRbeta repertoires of healthy blood donors. Flow cytometry on FACSCanto II or FACSVerse confirmed that purified fractions exceeded 95% purity among lymphocytes. Points the paper makes about the study in general: The main leukemic clonotypes were found to be private to each patient, although about 25% of the main leukemic clonotypes were detected at low frequency in the non-leukemic repertoires of other patients. The data were not HLA-matched, and the higher clonality in CD4+ T-LGLL than in CD8+ T-LGLL could be due to the relatively small sample size. Greater clonality appeared to be present in CD4-sorted patient repertoires than in healthy CD4+ repertoires, and the difference was retained after the putative leukemic clones were removed.

TCRbeta rearrangements were sequenced from genomic DNA using the immunoSEQ assay at survey resolution. On the study's bioinformatics: A lowest detectable productive clonotype frequency of 2.59 x 10-5 was observed in the TCR sequencing data. Only productive TCRbeta rearrangements, defined as complete and in-frame sequences, were included in the analyses. The clonality of each sample was calculated as Simpson clonality in the immunoSEQ Analyzer version 3.0. Clones were grouped by frequency into very rare, small, medium, large (1-20%) or hyperexpanded (>20%) categories. Generation probabilities were estimated with OLGA 1.2.3, V-gene circos plots were made with VDJtools, specificities were looked up in VDJdb, and CDR3 motifs were identified with GLIPH. Held by TCRdb, this immuneACCESS table contains in-frame sequences only and omits some clones. Under half of the omission traces to an unresolved V gene where checked; the cause of the rest is unknown. V and J calls and clone size come straight from that table; D and trimming were deduced from the DNA. The sample profile shows some 33,000 clones; around 70% of them were found once. The ten largest clonotypes hold 0.25% to 0.35% of the sample.

Healthy controls were some 40 blood donors whose buffy coats came from the Finnish Red Cross blood service. All TCR-sequenced material derived from peripheral blood: patient blood samples and healthy donor buffy coats. Peripheral blood mononuclear cells were isolated by Ficoll-Hypaque gradient centrifugation. For the healthy controls, CD4+ cells were obtained from buffy coats by magnetic purification. Genomic DNA was extracted using the Gentra Puregene Cell and Tissue kit, and a Qubit 2.0 fluorometer was used to quantify it. In the case of this clone: Its target antigen remains unknown. No base quality values were provided; no much bigger clone lies one nucleotide off.

The sequenced sample consisted of CD4+ T cells from blood buffy coats. This clonotype originated in a human donor in good health.

This receptor has the CDR3 CASSLGGYQETQYF. The bases are TGTGCCAGCAGCTTAGGAGGGTACCAAGAGACCCAGTACTTC. The chain was built from TRBV11-2 and TRBJ2-5; TRBD2 might be the D gene, on 5 matching bases. The germline V gene encodes CDR1 SGHAT and CDR2 FQNNGV. There are 14 amino acids in the CDR3, from cysteine to phenylalanine inclusive. The read is trimmed to its CDR3 DNA, 42 bases read in frame from base 1. At the junction V is shortened by 1 base and J by 0 bases, with 6 bases in between.